These 20 T cell receptor beta chains share one sample of origin, sequenced in a study of cytomegalovirus exposure and HLA in healthy donors. A multiplex PCR was run with 60 Vbeta primers and 13 Jbeta primers. Sequenced by immunoSEQ multiplex PCR; TCRdb stores in-frame clones only, minus some. Here the sample spans about 140,000 clones, 73% being singletons. The sequenced sample was PBMCs. These receptors all come from a human donor in good health.

This sequence joins TRBV5-1 and TRBJ2-7; tentatively, D is TRBD1 (5 bases). The germline gives CDR1 SGHRS, CDR2 YFSETQ. The CDR3 sequence is 16 residues long. V gave up 4 bases and J gave up 2 bases, with 19 bases separating them. The CDR3 reads CASSTSPGSTAYEQYF. The CDR3 nucleotides are TGCGCCAGCAGCACGTCCCCAGGGTCTACCGCCTACGAGCAGTACTTC.

J is TRBJ1-2 and V is TRBV6-5; D is uncertain. The V gene's germline CDR1 is MNHEY and CDR2 SVGAGI. The V end was cut by 0 bases, the J end by 5 bases, with 10 bases between. This CDR3 is 14 amino acids long. The CDR3 DNA sequence: TGTGCCAGCAGTTACTCTGCGGGTTATTATGGCTACACCTTC. This gives the protein CASSYSAGYYGYTF.

This clone was counted a few times. J is TRBJ1-4 and V is TRBV5-1; 9 bases are a match to TRBD1. The CDR3 is 15 residues long. With V trimmed by 3 bases and J by 7 bases, 7 bases remained unmatched. In germline, CDR1 is SGHRS, CDR2 YFSETQ. This chain's CDR3 is CASSSSGTGTEKLFF. The CDR3 DNA is TGCGCCAGCAGCTCCTCCGGGACAGGGACTGAAAAACTGTTTTTT.

Concerning this clone: The germline gene is not matched at one end of the junction; a read error may be the cause. The chain combines TRBV7-7 with TRBJ2-5, with 10 positions matching TRBD1. The J call may be wrong; the DNA end is better matched by TRBJ2-7. This CDR3 comprises 15 residues. Per germline, CDR1 SSHAT and CDR2 FNYEAQ (reference sequence). CDR3: CASSLDETGGDEQYF. DNA for the CDR3: TGTGCTAGCAGCTTAGATGAGACAGGGGGCGACGAGCAGTACTTC.

The rearrangement links TRBV5-6 to TRBJ2-5; D is unclear. This CDR3 comprises 13 residues. Germline-derived CDR1 and CDR2 are SGHDT and YYEEEE. V shed 2 bases and J shed 1 base, with 6 bases lying between them. CDR3 amino acids: CASSFGSQETQYF. The CDR3 DNA reads as TGTGCCAGCAGCTTTGGCAGCCAAGAGACCCAGTACTTC.

In this sample, this clone turned up once. This sequence joins TRBV6-6 and TRBJ1-5; D uncertain. Germline lookup yields CDR1 MNHNY and CDR2 SVGAGI (reference sequence). This CDR3 has 15 residues. The ends were cut back, 0 bases at V and 6 bases at J, with 12 bases in the middle. The CDR3 DNA sequence: TGTGCCAGCAGTTACTCGGAGTTCCAGCTTCAGCCCCAGCATTTT. Encoded protein: CASSYSEFQLQPQHF.

The CDR3 DNA sequence: TGTGCCAGTAGTATGGGGACAGGAAGCATTCAGTACTTC. It yields the protein CASSMGTGSIQYF. V usage is TRBV19 and J usage is TRBJ2-4; 8 positions match TRBD1. Germline V gene data show CDR1 as LNHDA and CDR2 as SQIVND (reference sequence). J was trimmed by 9 bases and V by 3 bases; bases with no gene match: 4. The CDR3 loop spans 13 amino acids. Complete variable domain (other parts from reference TRBV19 and TRBJ2-4): DGGITQSPKYLFRKEGQNVTLSCEQNLNHDAMYWYRQDPGQGLRLIYYSQIVNDFQKGDIAEGYSVSREKKESFPLTVTSAQKNPTAFYLCASSMGTGSIQYFGAGTRLSVL.

There are a few counts of this clone. Relative to the germline gene, one junction end is altered; a read error may explain this. The V call is TRBV5-1, the J call TRBJ2-3; the match to TRBD2 covers 10 bases. Germline CDR1 reads SGHRS; CDR2 reads YFSETQ. This CDR3 region has 14 residues. Here the CDR3 reads CASGLTSGTDTQYF. The CDR3 bases are TGCGCCAGCGGCTTGACTAGCGGGACAGATACGCAGTATTTT.

The DNA for the CDR3 is TGTGCCAGCAGATTTAGGGGCACTGAAGCTTTCTTT. This encodes CASRFRGTEAFF. J is TRBJ1-1 and V is TRBV6-1, with D possibly TRBD1 on 5 matching bases. Trimming took 6 bases from V and 4 from J, leaving 9 bases between them. CDR1 and CDR2 (germline): MNHNS, SASEGT. This CDR3 comprises 12 residues.

The gene calls are TRBV29-1 and TRBJ2-1, with 7 nucleotides matching TRBD1. V gave up 6 bases and J gave up 0 bases; unmatched junction bases: 8. Germline lookup yields CDR1 SQVTM and CDR2 ANQGSEA. This CDR3 comprises 15 residues. The CDR3 DNA reads as TGCAGCGTGGGCAAAGGGGGCCCCTCCTACAATGAGCAGTTCTTC. Amino acid sequence: CSVGKGGPSYNEQFF.

J is TRBJ2-7 and V is TRBV27; 7 bases line up with TRBD1. Per germline, CDR1 MNHEY and CDR2 SMNVEV (reference sequence). Germline trimming cut 6 bases from V and 7 bases from J; bases unmatched to any gene: 3. This CDR3 region has 11 residues. CDR3 in DNA: TGTGCCAGCAGACAGGGGTGGGAGCAGTACTTC. Protein sequence: CASRQGWEQYF.

A few counts support this clone. The chain is built from TRBV18 and TRBJ1-1; 11 bases match TRBD1. The CDR3 is 13 residues long. CDR1 KGHSH and CDR2 LQKENI come from the germline V gene. The ends lost 5 bases at V and 6 bases at J; junction bases unmatched: 2. As DNA, the CDR3 is TGTGCCAGCTCATCGGGACAGGGGGCTGAAGCTTTCTTT. Protein sequence: CASSSGQGAEAFF.

V is TRBV2 and J is TRBJ2-4; 8 positions agree with TRBD2. The CDR3 totals 14 residues. J gave up 8 bases and V 5 bases, and 8 bases lay outside the gene matches. Germline-derived CDR1 and CDR2 are SNHLY and FYNNEI. CDR3 DNA sequence: TGTGCCAGCAGTTTCGGGGGGGCTGGGGACATTCAGTACTTC. Translating it yields CASSFGGAGDIQYF.

The rearrangement links TRBV7-9 to TRBJ2-3; D perhaps matches TRBD1 (5 bases). This CDR3 spans 16 amino acids. Per the germline V gene, CDR1 is SEHNR and CDR2 is FQNEAQ (reference sequence). V was cut by 8 bases and J by 2 bases, with 20 bases left in between. CDR3 in amino acids: CASGQSSLQDTDTQYF. As DNA, the CDR3 is TGTGCCAGCGGTCAATCATCATTACAGGACACAGATACGCAGTATTTT.

The chain recombines TRBV2 with TRBJ2-5; 9 bases are shared with TRBD2. The CDR3 spans 14 residues. CDR1 and CDR2 (germline): SNHLY, FYNNEI. The V gene end was trimmed by 6 bases and the J gene end by 5 bases; junction bases not matched to a gene: 7. The CDR3: CASSGLAGVETQYF. Here the CDR3 DNA reads TGTGCCAGCAGCGGGTTAGCGGGAGTGGAGACCCAGTACTTC. The whole variable domain, remainder taken from reference TRBV2 and TRBJ2-5, is EPEVTQTPSHQVTQMGQEVILRCVPISNHLYFYWYRQILGQKVEFLVSFYNNEISEKSEIFDDQFSVERPDGSNFTLKIRSTKLEDSAMYFCASSGLAGVETQYFGPGTRLLVL.

The chain has TRBV5-1 and TRBJ2-5; the match to TRBD2 covers 9 bases. The ends lost 4 bases at V and 5 bases at J; junction bases unmatched: 9. CDR1 SGHRS and CDR2 YFSETQ come from the germline V gene. The length of the CDR3 is 15 residues. This CDR3 is CASSTGTSLWETQYF. The CDR3 DNA follows: TGCGCCAGCAGCACCGGGACTAGCCTCTGGGAGACCCAGTACTTC.

This chain joins TRBV2 and TRBJ2-1; D is uncertain. V lost 4 bases and J lost 7, with 23 bases in between. The CDR3 covers 17 residues. In germline, CDR1 is SNHLY, CDR2 FYNNEI. CDR3 sequence: CASSVHSGLGLQNEQFF. The CDR3, as DNA: TGTGCCAGCAGTGTTCATTCAGGCCTTGGTCTACAGAATGAGCAGTTCTTC.

This chain connects TRBV5-1 to TRBJ2-3; tentative D call: TRBD1 (5 bases). The germline V and J ends were trimmed by 1 base and 2 bases, with 11 bases remaining between them. The germline V gene encodes CDR1 SGHRS and CDR2 YFSETQ. This CDR3 is built from 15 residues. The CDR3 region is CASSLTGPFTDTQYF. The CDR3 nucleotides are TGCGCCAGCAGCTTGACAGGACCCTTCACAGATACGCAGTATTTT. The full variable domain, completed using reference TRBV5-1 and TRBJ2-3, is KAGVTQTPRYLIKTRGQQVTLSCSPISGHRSVSWYQQTPGQGLQFLFEYFSETQRNKGNFPGRFSGRQFSNSRSEMNVSTLELGDSALYLCASSLTGPFTDTQYFGPGTRLTVL.

V usage is TRBV10-3 and J usage is TRBJ2-1; 7 nucleotides line up with TRBD1. The J segment lost 7 bases and the V segment lost 6 bases, leaving 9 bases of the junction unmatched. CDR3 length equals 14 residues. The germline CDR1 and CDR2 sequences are ENHRY and SYGVKD. This CDR3 is CAISSLYRGNEQFF. The DNA for the CDR3 is TGTGCCATCAGCTCACTGTACAGGGGAAATGAGCAGTTCTTC.

This chain connects TRBV19 to TRBJ1-1, with D uncertain. V lost 5 bases, J lost 1 base, and 8 bases lay in between. CDR3 length: 13 residues. Germline V CDR1 and CDR2: LNHDA, SQIVND (reference sequence). The CDR3 is CASSEGANTEAFF. In DNA form, the CDR3 reads TGTGCCAGTAGTGAGGGCGCGAACACTGAAGCTTTCTTT.